This T cell receptor beta chain was sequenced during a study of blood T cell repertoires in COVID-19. On the study more broadly: Whether acute or convalescent, the COVID-19 samples came from the United States, Italy and Spain.

Across 20 to 25 US areas, participants ranged in age from about 18 to 89 years. Cohort allocation depended upon clinical history that participants reported. Losses at the gene ends were 6 bases for V and 0 bases for J; bases not matched to a gene: 6. Per germline, CDR1 LNHDA and CDR2 SQIVND (reference sequence). The CDR3 runs to 15 residues. Authors' analysis steps: How many nucleated cells were present was estimated from reference gene primer amplification. The method was immunoSEQ multiplex PCR; TCRdb's version includes in-frame clones alone and lacks a portion of them. The V and J calls and clone size were taken over from that table, and D and trimming were inferred from the DNA. This table holds 450,000 to 500,000 clones, around nine tenths found once.

This clonotype was obtained from a woman aged 55-75 years who had recovered from COVID-19. This sequence joins TRBV19 and TRBJ2-3; 7 bases agree with TRBD1. Sequencing was done on a sample of PBMCs or T cells enriched from blood (not recorded which). The CDR3 here is CASRRKGGSTDTQYF. CDR3 DNA sequence: TGTGCCAGTAGGAGGAAAGGGGGCAGCACAGATACGCAGTATTTT.